These T cell receptor beta chains were read from a single sample in a study of T-cell memory formation after mild COVID-19. Each CDR3 protein is one row after TCRdb ran MiXCR on the 5' RACE reads. The sample contains some 440,000 distinct CDR3 sequences, roughly 25% of which appear only once. Sequences were obtained from PBMCs or a T cell subset sorted from them (not recorded which). Receptor source: an adult woman who had mild COVID-19 (a few samples of this study predate the infection). Cell type and time point are not known. Each CDR3 is given with its conserved first and last residue. A D gene is named only where the DNA matches it firmly.

-	TRBV7-3	TRBJ2-3	CASSLKPGVKYF
TRBD1	TRBV7-9	TRBJ1-3	CASSFRDRGNTIYF
-	TRBV20-1	TRBJ2-3	CSARAGSGGFTDTQYF
-	TRBV6-6	TRBJ2-1	CASSYSSLSSYNEQFF
-	TRBV12-3/TRBV12-4	TRBJ2-1	CASSSGSPGNEQFF
-	TRBV7-6	TRBJ2-4	CASSLLYGGTAKNIQYF
-	TRBV7-6	TRBJ2-3	CASSDSTRDTQYF
-	TRBV18	TRBJ1-3	CASSPTGGPSGNTIYF
-	TRBV18	TRBJ2-7	CASSPGSGYHEQYF
TRBD2	TRBV11-2	TRBJ2-3	CASSSPWAGGHGTDTQYF
-	TRBV7-2	TRBJ1-5	CASSLAGAGNNQPQHF
TRBD1	TRBV7-8	TRBJ2-3	CASSMTGPQGTQYF
TRBD2	TRBV5-1	TRBJ2-5	CASSSLAGGDRETQYF
-	TRBV5-1	TRBJ2-3	CASSLASSADTQYF
-	TRBV7-2	TRBJ2-7	CASSLSYEQYF
-	TRBV5-1	TRBJ2-3	CASSHPADTQYF
TRBD1	TRBV5-1	TRBJ2-5	CASSSRQGSQETQYF
-	TRBV15	TRBJ2-3	CATSRDPPQRRYTDTQYF
TRBD2	TRBV29-1	TRBJ2-3	CSVDKGTSGGSTDTQYF
-	TRBV7-9	TRBJ2-7	CASSYPASYEQYF
-	TRBV7-2	TRBJ2-7	CASSFGGSYEQYF
TRBD1	TRBV7-8	TRBJ2-5	CASSLEYRGASGAQYF
TRBD1	TRBV4-1	TRBJ1-2	CASSQPRGQGESGGYTF
TRBD1	TRBV24-1	TRBJ2-5	CATSDPDREETQYF
-	TRBV7-3	TRBJ2-3	CASSFGGGSTDTQYF
-	TRBV6-6	TRBJ2-3	CASTRGLTDTQYF
TRBD2	TRBV27	TRBJ2-1	CASSLTVAGGPGEQFF
TRBD2	TRBV14	TRBJ2-3	CASSTRTSGGANTQYF
-	TRBV29-1	TRBJ1-1	CSSPGPWEGGEAFF
-	TRBV7-3	TRBJ2-7	CASSGSPGVEQYF
-	TRBV7-9	TRBJ1-5	CASSFAVNQPQHF
-	TRBV24-1	TRBJ2-1	CATSGGSQNEQFF
-	TRBV6-5	TRBJ2-7	CASTGGNSYEQYF
-	TRBV27	TRBJ2-5	CASSSRGTWGETQYF
TRBD1	TRBV7-2	TRBJ1-2	CASSDVPGQGIDYTF
-	TRBV7-8	TRBJ2-1	CASSLRRPPGEQFF
-	TRBV20-1	TRBJ1-3	CSARDPSAGQFSGGNTIYF
-	TRBV3-1	TRBJ2-7	CASSQDWGGAWNEQYF
-	TRBV4-1	TRBJ2-7	CASSQVQGGYDEQYF
TRBD2	TRBV20-1	TRBJ2-2	CSARGWSTSGNTGELFF